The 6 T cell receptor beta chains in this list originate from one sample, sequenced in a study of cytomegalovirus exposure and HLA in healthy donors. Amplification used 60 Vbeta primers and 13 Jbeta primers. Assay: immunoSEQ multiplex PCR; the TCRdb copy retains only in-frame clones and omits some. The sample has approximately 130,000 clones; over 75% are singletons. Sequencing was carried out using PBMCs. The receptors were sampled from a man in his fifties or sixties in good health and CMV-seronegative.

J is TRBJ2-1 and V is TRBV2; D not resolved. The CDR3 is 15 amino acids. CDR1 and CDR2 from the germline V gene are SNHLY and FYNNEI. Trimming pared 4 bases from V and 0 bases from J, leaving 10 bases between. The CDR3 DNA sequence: TGTGCCAGCAGTGTCAGTTCAAGCTCCTACAATGAGCAGTTCTTC. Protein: CASSVSSSSYNEQFF. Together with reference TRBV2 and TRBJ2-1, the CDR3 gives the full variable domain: EPEVTQTPSHQVTQMGQEVILRCVPISNHLYFYWYRQILGQKVEFLVSFYNNEISEKSEIFDDQFSVERPDGSNFTLKIRSTKLEDSAMYFCASSVSSSSYNEQFFGPGTRLTVL.

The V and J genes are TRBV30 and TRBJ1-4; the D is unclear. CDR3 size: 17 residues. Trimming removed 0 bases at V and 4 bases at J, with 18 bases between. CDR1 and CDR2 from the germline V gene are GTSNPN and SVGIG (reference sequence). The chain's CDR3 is CAWSVPVAGPNNEKLFF. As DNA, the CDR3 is TGTGCCTGGAGTGTACCGGTGGCAGGCCCGAATAATGAAAAACTGTTTTTT.

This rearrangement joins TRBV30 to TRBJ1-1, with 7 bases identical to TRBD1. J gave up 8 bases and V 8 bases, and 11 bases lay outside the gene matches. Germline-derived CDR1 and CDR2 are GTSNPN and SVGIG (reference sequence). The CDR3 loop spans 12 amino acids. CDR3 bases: TGTGCCCGCCAGGGGGTCTTCGGAGAAGCTTTCTTT. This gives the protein CARQGVFGEAFF.

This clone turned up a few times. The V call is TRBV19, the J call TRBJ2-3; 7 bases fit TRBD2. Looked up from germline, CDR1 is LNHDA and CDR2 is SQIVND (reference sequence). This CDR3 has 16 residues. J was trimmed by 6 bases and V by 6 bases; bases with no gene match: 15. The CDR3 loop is CASSKAGRVFEDTQYF. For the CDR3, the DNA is TGTGCCAGTAGCAAAGCGGGGCGGGTCTTCGAGGATACGCAGTATTTT.

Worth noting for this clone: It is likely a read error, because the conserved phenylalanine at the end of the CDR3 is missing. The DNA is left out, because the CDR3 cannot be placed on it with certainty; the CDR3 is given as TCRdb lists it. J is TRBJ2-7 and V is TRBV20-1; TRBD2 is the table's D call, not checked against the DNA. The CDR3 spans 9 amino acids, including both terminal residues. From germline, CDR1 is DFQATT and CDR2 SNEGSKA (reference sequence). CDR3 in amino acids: CSALTRVII.

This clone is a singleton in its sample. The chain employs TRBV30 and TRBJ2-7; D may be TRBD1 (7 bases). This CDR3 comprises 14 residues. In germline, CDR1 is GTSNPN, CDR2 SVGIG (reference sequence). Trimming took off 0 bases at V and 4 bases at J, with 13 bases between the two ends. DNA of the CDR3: TGTGCCTGGAGTGTTGGAGGGGGCGGTTACGAGCAGTACTTC. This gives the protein CAWSVGGGGYEQYF.